This T cell receptor beta chain originates from a study of T cell responses to AZD1222 COVID-19 vaccine. This clone was seen a few times. Method: immunoSEQ multiplex PCR; TCRdb's copy keeps in-frame clones and lacks some. In the table there are around 15,000 clones, around 90% of which are singletons. From germline, CDR1 is SGDLS and CDR2 YYNGEE. The CDR3 consists of 15 residues. V dropped 4 bases and J dropped 2 bases, with 16 bases sitting between them. The genes are TRBV9 and TRBJ2-7; D is perhaps TRBD1 (6 bases). This sequence was found in an adult who received the AZD1222 COVID-19 vaccine. Source: peripheral blood, taken 28 days after the second AZD1222 dose. CDR3 nucleotides: TGTGCCAGCAGCCGACTACAGGGTGTAGCCTACGAGCAGTACTTC. This codes for CASSRLQGVAYEQYF.